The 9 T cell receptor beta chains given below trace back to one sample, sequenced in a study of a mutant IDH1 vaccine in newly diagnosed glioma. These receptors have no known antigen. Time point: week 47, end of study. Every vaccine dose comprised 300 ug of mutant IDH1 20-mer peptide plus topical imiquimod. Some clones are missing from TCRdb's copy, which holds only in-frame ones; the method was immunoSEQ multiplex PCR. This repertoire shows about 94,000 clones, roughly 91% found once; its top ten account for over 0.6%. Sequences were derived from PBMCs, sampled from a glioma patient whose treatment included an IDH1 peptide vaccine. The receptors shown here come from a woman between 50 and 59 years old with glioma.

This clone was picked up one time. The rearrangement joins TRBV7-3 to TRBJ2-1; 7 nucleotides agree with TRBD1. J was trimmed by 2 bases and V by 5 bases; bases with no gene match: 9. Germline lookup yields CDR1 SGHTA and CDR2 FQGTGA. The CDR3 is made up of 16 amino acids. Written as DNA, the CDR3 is TGTGCCAGCAGCAGGACGGCAGGGGGAACCTACAATGAGCAGTTCTTC. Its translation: CASSRTAGGTYNEQFF.

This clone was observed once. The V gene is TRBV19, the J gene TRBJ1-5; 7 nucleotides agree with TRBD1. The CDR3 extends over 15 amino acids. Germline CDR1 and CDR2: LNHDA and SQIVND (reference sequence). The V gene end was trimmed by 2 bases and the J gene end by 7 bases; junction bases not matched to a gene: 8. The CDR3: CASSIYRTGTQPQHF. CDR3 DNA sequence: TGTGCCAGTAGTATATATCGGACAGGCACCCAGCCCCAGCATTTT.

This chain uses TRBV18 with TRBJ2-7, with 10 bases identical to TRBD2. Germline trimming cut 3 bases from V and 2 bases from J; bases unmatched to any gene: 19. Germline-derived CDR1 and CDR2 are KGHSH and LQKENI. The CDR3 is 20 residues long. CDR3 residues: CASSPATFGDGLADTYEQYF. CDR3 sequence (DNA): TGTGCCAGCTCACCGGCAACCTTTGGGGACGGACTAGCGGATACCTACGAGCAGTACTTC.

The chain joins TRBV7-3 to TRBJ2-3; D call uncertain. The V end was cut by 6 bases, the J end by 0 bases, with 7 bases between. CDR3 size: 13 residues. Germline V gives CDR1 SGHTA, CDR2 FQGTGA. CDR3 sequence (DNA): TGTGCCAGCAGGTTGGGGAGCACAGATACGCAGTATTTT. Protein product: CASRLGSTDTQYF.

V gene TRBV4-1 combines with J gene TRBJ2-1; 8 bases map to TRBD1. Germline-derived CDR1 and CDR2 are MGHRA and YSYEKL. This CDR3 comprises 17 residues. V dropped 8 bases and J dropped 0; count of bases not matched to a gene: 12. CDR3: CASSRDRTRSSYNEQFF. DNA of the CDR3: TGCGCCAGCTCTCGGGACAGGACAAGGAGCTCCTACAATGAGCAGTTCTTC.

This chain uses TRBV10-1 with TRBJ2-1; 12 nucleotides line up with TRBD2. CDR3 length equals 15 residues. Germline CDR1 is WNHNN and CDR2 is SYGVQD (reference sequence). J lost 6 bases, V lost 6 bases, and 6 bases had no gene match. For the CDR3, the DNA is TGCGCCAGCAGCTCCGGACTAGCGGGGACCAATGAGCAGTTCTTC. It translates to CASSSGLAGTNEQFF.

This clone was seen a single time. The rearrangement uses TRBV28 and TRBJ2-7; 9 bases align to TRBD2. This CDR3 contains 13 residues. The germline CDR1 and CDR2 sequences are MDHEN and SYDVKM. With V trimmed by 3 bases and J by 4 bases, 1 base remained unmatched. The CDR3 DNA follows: TGTGCCAGCAGTTTGACTAGCGGTTACGAGCAGTACTTC. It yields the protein CASSLTSGYEQYF.

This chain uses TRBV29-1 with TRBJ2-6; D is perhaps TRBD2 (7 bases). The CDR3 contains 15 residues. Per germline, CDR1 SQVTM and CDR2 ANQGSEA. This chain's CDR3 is CTVGGPSLRANVLTF. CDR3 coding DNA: TGCACCGTCGGGGGGCCCTCTCTTAGGGCCAACGTCCTGACTTTC.

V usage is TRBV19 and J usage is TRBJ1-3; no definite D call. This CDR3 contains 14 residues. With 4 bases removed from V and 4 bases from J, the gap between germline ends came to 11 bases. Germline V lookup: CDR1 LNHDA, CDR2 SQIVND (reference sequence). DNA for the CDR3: TGTGCCAGTAGTACCAGGACGGCAGGAAACACCATATATTTT. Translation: CASSTRTAGNTIYF.